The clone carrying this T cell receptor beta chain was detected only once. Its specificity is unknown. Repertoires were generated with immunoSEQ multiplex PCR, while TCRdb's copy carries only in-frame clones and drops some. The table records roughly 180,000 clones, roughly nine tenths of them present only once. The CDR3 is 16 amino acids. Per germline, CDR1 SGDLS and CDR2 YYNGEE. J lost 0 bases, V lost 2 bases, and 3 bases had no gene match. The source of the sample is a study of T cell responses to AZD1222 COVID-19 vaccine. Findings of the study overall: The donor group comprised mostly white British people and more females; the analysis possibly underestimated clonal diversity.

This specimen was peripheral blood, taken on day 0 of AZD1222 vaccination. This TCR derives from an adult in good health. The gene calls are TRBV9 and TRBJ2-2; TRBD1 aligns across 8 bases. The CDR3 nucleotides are TGTGCCAGCAGCGTCTCAGGGGGCCCGAACACCGGGGAGCTGTTTTTT. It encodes CASSVSGGPNTGELFF.